Sequencing of this T cell receptor (beta chain) was carried out in a study of beta chain features in type 1 diabetes. Study overall: Patients looked much like healthy donors when it came to age, gender and cell yields. The study examined about 100 million sorted cells across all samples.

As every portion of the isolated RNA was reverse transcribed, the sequencing read expressed TCRB transcripts. Measured with immunoSEQ multiplex PCR; TCRdb has only the in-frame clones, and not every one. Altogether a few hundred thousand clones are present, about 30% being singletons, with the ten largest covering approximately 4%. Study conclusions and caveats: Patients with type 1 diabetes carried fewer insertions and had more deletions at their VDJ junctions. In every one of the four CD4+ subsets, TCRB CDR3s were moderately but significantly shorter in Type 1 diabetes patients.

This clone was found a few times. Its target is not known. Sequencing was done on a sample of central memory CD4+ T cells from blood. The TCR originated in a man between 25 and 39 years old in good health.

The CDR3 region has the DNA TGTGCCTGGAGTACGATCCTATACGAGCAGTACTTC. It translates to CAWSTILYEQYF. The J gene is TRBJ2-7, the V gene TRBV30, with D uncertain. V was cut by 2 bases and J by 4 bases, with 9 bases left in between. The CDR3 runs 12 residues. Germline values: CDR1 GTSNPN, CDR2 SVGIG (reference sequence).